These 13 T cell receptor beta chains share one sample of origin, sequenced in a study of blood T cells in healthy people across ages. Primers used in a second PCR of roughly 7 to 12 cycles were a sample-barcoded 5' primer and a J-beta primer mix. TCRdb used MiXCR to reprocess the 5' RACE reads, holding one entry per CDR3 protein. This table holds hundreds of thousands of distinct CDR3 sequences, roughly three fifths found once. Sequenced material: blood. The receptors derive from a man aged 35-49 years in good health.

This chain joins TRBV14 and TRBJ2-5; tentative D call: TRBD1 (7 bases). The V gene's germline CDR1 is SGHDN and CDR2 FVKESK. This CDR3 is built from 14 residues. The V and J ends lost 2 bases and 5 bases respectively, with 12 bases between them. For the CDR3, the DNA is TGTGCCAGCAGCCAACAGGGGGGCGCCGAGACCCAGTACTTC. It specifies CASSQQGGAETQYF.

The DNA for the CDR3 is TGTGCCAGCAGCATGATTCCGGGACAGGGTACAGATACGCAGTATTTT. Its protein product is CASSMIPGQGTDTQYF. The chain joins TRBV6-2 or TRBV6-3 to TRBJ2-3, with TRBD1 identical over 9 bases. The V and J ends lost 6 bases and 3 bases, in that order; junction bases with no gene match: 10. Germline CDR1 MNHEY, CDR2 SVGEGT. CDR3 length equals 16 residues.

The chain joins TRBV5-1 to TRBJ1-4, with 7 bases that match TRBD1. There are 15 residues in the CDR3. V trimming: 5 bases; J trimming: 8 bases; junction bases outside the gene matches: 12. From germline, CDR1 is SGHRS and CDR2 YFSETQ. The CDR3 here is CASRIKGAVGEKLFF. The DNA of the CDR3 is TGCGCCAGCAGAATCAAGGGGGCGGTGGGAGAAAAACTGTTTTTT. The full variable domain, in which reference TRBV5-1 and TRBJ1-4 provide the parts outside the CDR3, is KAGVTQTPRYLIKTRGQQVTLSCSPISGHRSVSWYQQTPGQGLQFLFEYFSETQRNKGNFPGRFSGRQFSNSRSEMNVSTLELGDSALYLCASRIKGAVGEKLFFGSGTQLSVL.

This clonotype was seen a handful of times. This sequence joins TRBV29-1 and TRBJ2-1, with TRBD1 identical over 9 bases. With 4 bases clipped from V and 5 bases from J, the junction kept 15 bases outside the gene matches. Germline CDR1 SQVTM, CDR2 ANQGSEA. The CDR3 spans 17 residues. In DNA, the CDR3 is TGCAGCGTTGTCTCCCCAAAACAGGGGGCCCTGAACAATGAGCAGTTCTTC. Amino acid sequence: CSVVSPKQGALNNEQFF.

V gene TRBV29-1 combines with J gene TRBJ2-3; D might be TRBD1 (5 bases). The CDR3 is 14 residues long. From germline, CDR1 is SQVTM and CDR2 ANQGSEA. Trimming pared 5 bases from V and 1 base from J, leaving 13 bases between. CDR3 loop: CSVRPKQGTDTQYF. The DNA of the CDR3 is TGCAGCGTTCGGCCCAAACAGGGCACAGATACGCAGTATTTT.

This clonotype has a handful of counts. The chain combines TRBV4-3 with TRBJ2-2; unclear D gene. The germline CDR1 and CDR2 sequences are LGHNA and YSLEER. Trimming removed 2 bases from V and 7 bases from J, with 8 bases in between. This CDR3 has 13 residues. The CDR3 loop reads CASSQFGYGELFF. Written as DNA, the CDR3 is TGCGCCAGCAGCCAATTTGGCTACGGGGAGCTGTTTTTT.

This clonotype was seen a handful of times. This sequence joins TRBV6-6 and TRBJ1-1, with D hard to call. V shed 10 bases and J shed 0 bases, with 12 bases lying between them. Germline CDR1 MNHNY, CDR2 SVGAGI (reference sequence). The CDR3 is made up of 13 amino acids. CDR3 in amino acids: CATHVGMNTEAFF. The CDR3 region has the DNA TGTGCCACACATGTGGGAATGAACACTGAAGCTTTCTTT.

In its sample, this clonotype was seen many times. The chain has TRBV3-1 and TRBJ1-2; TRBD1 aligns across 7 bases. With V trimmed by 4 bases and J by 4 bases, 3 bases remained unmatched. The CDR3 is 13 residues long. Germline CDR1 is LGHDT and CDR2 is YNNKEL (reference sequence). This chain's CDR3 is CASSRGQSYGYTF. The CDR3 coding sequence is TGTGCCAGCAGCCGGGGACAGAGCTATGGCTACACCTTC.

This rearrangement joins TRBV5-1 to TRBJ1-5; D is perhaps TRBD1 (6 bases). The CDR3 spans 15 residues. V dropped 1 base and J dropped 4 bases, with 12 bases sitting between them. Per germline, CDR1 SGHRS and CDR2 YFSETQ. CDR3 protein: CASSLSAGENQPQHF. The DNA for the CDR3 is TGCGCCAGCAGCTTGTCGGCAGGGGAGAATCAGCCCCAGCATTTT.

The chain joins TRBV4-1 to TRBJ2-1, with a weak D call TRBD2 (6 bases). V was trimmed by 5 bases and J by 1 base, leaving 21 bases between them. From germline, CDR1 is MGHRA and CDR2 YSYEKL. This CDR3 has 18 amino acids. CDR3 DNA: TGCGCCAGCAGCACGGAAAAACCAACTAGCAAATCCTACAATGAGCAGTTCTTC. It yields the protein CASSTEKPTSKSYNEQFF.

The chain has TRBV20-1 and TRBJ2-6; a possible D gene is TRBD2 (5 bases). V lost 3 bases and J lost 3, with 9 bases in between. The CDR3 spans 14 residues. CDR1 is DFQATT and CDR2 is SNEGSKA in the germline V gene (reference sequence). In nucleotides, the CDR3 is TGCAGTGCTAGCATGCGGGTTGGGGCCAACGTCCTGACTTTC. Its protein product is CSASMRVGANVLTF.

In regard to this clonotype: At one end the junction does not follow the germline gene, possibly because of a read error. The V call is TRBV6-1, the J call TRBJ2-3; no firm D call. The CDR3 has 14 residues. Germline V CDR1 and CDR2: MNHNS, SASEGT. CDR3 in amino acids: CVSNVGSRTDTQYF. The CDR3 DNA is TGTGTCAGCAACGTGGGGTCCCGCACAGATACGCAGTATTTT.

This clonotype has ten or more counts. The chain employs TRBV12-3 or TRBV12-4 and TRBJ2-3; 8 nucleotides agree with TRBD1. Trimming at V came to 5 bases and at J to 3 bases, leaving 10 bases not matched to a gene. The CDR3 length is 16 residues. The CDR3 loop reads CASSLQGQEITDTQYF. CDR3 DNA: TGTGCCAGCAGTCTCCAGGGACAGGAAATTACAGATACGCAGTATTTT.